The 27 T cell receptor beta chains presented below share a single source sample, sequenced in a study of T cell clonality in common variable immunodeficiency. For these receptors, no antigen is known. Data came from immunoSEQ multiplex PCR; TCRdb stores just in-frame clones and leaves some out. There are under 25,000 clones in the sample, none observed a single time. Study results and limitations: In common variable immunodeficiency, TCR beta chains reportedly carried fewer deletions and N-nucleotide insertions.

Sample: peripheral blood mononuclear cells. These receptors originate from a human donor with common variable immunodeficiency.

This clone has at least ten counts. The read ends 3 residues before the CDR3 terminus; that terminus is restored from the germline J gene. This chain connects TRBV4-2 to TRBJ2-7, with 10 bases identical to TRBD2. Germline CDR1 LGHNA, CDR2 YNFKEQ. V lost 2 bases to trimming and J lost 6 bases; unmatched junction nucleotides: 10. This CDR3 is built from 16 residues. The CDR3 loop reads CASSQTLTAGGSEQYF. The CDR3 DNA, read in part, is TGTGCCAGCAGCCAAACCCTGACAGCGGGGGGGAGCGAG.

The CDR3 loop reads CASSQGQLEAFF. The sequenced part of the CDR3 DNA is TGTGCCAGCAGCCAAGGACAGTTAGAA. The rearrangement links TRBV6-2 or TRBV6-3 to TRBJ1-1, with D possibly matching TRBD1 (6 bases). The observed sequence ends 3 residues before the CDR3 terminus, with the missing tail filled in from the germline J gene. This CDR3 is built from 12 residues. Germline CDR1 is MNHEY and CDR2 is SVGEGT.

On this clone: Read sequence stops 3 residues before the CDR3 end, and the germline J gene provides the missing end. This chain links TRBV5-1 with TRBJ2-5; D ambiguous. Trimming removed 0 bases from V and 5 bases from J, with 14 bases in between. The CDR3 spans 15 residues. Germline V gives CDR1 SGHRS, CDR2 YFSETQ. CDR3 residues: CASSLVGQQRETQYF. Incomplete CDR3 DNA: TGCGCCAGCAGCTTGGTGGGCCAGCAGAGGGAGACC.

There are many counts of this clone. The read falls 3 residues short of the CDR3 end, and the missing part is taken from the germline J gene. The chain uses TRBV4-2 and TRBJ2-7; 11 positions agree with TRBD2. This CDR3 has 16 residues. The V and J ends lost 4 bases and 5 bases, in that order; junction bases with no gene match: 10. The germline V gene has CDR1 LGHNA and CDR2 YNFKEQ. CDR3 bases read: TGTGCCAGCAGCCTCGTTAGCGGGGGGGCCGGCAACGAG. Its translation is CASSLVSGGAGNE. The whole CDR3 sequence reads CASSLVSGGAGNEQYF.

Notes on this clone: Coverage ceases 3 residues before the CDR3 finishes, and the germline J gene fills in the end. The chain is built from TRBV7-9 and TRBJ1-2; D is unresolved. The CDR3 is 15 amino acids. Trimming took 2 bases from V and 4 from J, leaving 14 bases between them. CDR1 is SEHNR and CDR2 is FQNEAQ in the germline V gene (reference sequence). The sequenced part of the CDR3 DNA is TGTGCCAGCAGCTTATTACTGGGCGCTGCCTATGGC. It codes for CASSLLLGAAYG. The CDR3 in full is CASSLLLGAAYGYTF.

Concerning this clone: The CDR3 end lies 3 residues beyond the end of the read and is filled in from the germline J gene. The chain links TRBV29-1 to TRBJ1-2; the D gene is possibly TRBD1 (5 bases). Trimming stripped 7 bases from V and 7 bases from J, with 22 bases between. Germline V gene sequence: CDR1 SQVTM, CDR2 ANQGSEA. The CDR3 is 14 residues long. The sequenced part of the CDR3 DNA is TGCAGCGCCCGCCCATCAAGCAGGGTGGGTGGC. It translates to CSARPSSRVGG. The complete CDR3 protein is CSARPSSRVGGYTF.

With respect to this clone: The CDR3 goes on 3 residues after the read ends, and that part is filled in from the germline J gene. This chain uses TRBV7-3 with TRBJ2-1, with 8 bases matching TRBD2. There are 14 residues in the CDR3. V was clipped by 5 bases and J by 6 bases; unmatched bases: 6. Germline CDR1 reads SGHTA; CDR2 reads FQGTGA. Incomplete CDR3 DNA: TGTGCCAGCAGCCCCCTCGGGGGGGGCAATGAG. This translates into CASSPLGGGNE. The full CDR3 protein reads CASSPLGGGNEQFF. Combining the CDR3 with reference TRBV7-3 and TRBJ2-1 gives the whole variable domain GAGVSQTPSNKVTEKGKYVELRCDPISGHTALYWYRQSLGQGPEFLIYFQGTGAADDSGLPNDRFFAVRPEGSVSTLKIQRTERGDSAVYLCASSPLGGGNEQFFGPGTRLTVL.

The sample holds a few counts of this clone. With the read ending 3 residues before the CDR3 end, the germline J gene is used to fill in that end. This sequence joins TRBV6-1 and TRBJ1-1; possible D gene TRBD1, 5 bases. This CDR3 has 14 residues. Germline V gene data show CDR1 as MNHNS and CDR2 as SASEGT. V lost 0 bases, J lost 2 bases, and 7 bases lay in between. The CDR3 reads CASSEAGTNTEAFF. The CDR3 DNA, read in part, is TGTGCCAGCAGTGAAGCTGGGACTAACACTGAA.

In its sample, this clone was seen many times. The read is 3 residues too short to cover the CDR3 end, so that end is filled in from the germline J gene. V gene TRBV14 combines with J gene TRBJ2-4; D is unresolved. The CDR3 has 13 residues. Germline CDR1 is SGHDN and CDR2 is FVKESK. The V and J ends lost 5 bases and 8 bases respectively, with 13 bases between them. CDR3 loop: CASSLRVLDIQYF. CDR3 DNA, as far as it was read: TGTGCCAGCAGCTTAAGGGTTTTGGACATT.

The sample holds a few counts of this clone. Read sequence stops 3 residues before the CDR3 end, and the germline J gene provides the missing end. The chain is built from TRBV19 and TRBJ1-5; 7 bases fit TRBD1. The V segment lost 6 bases and the J segment 8 bases; nucleotides outside the gene matches: 7. The germline V gene encodes CDR1 LNHDA and CDR2 SQIVND (reference sequence). The CDR3 sequence is 13 residues long. CDR3 DNA, as far as it was read: TGTGCCAGTAGCTTTACAGGGGTTGAGCCC. It codes for CASSFTGVEP. The full CDR3 is CASSFTGVEPQHF.

This clone was seen only a few times. The CDR3 extends 3 residues past the end of the read, so its final part is completed from the germline J gene. The chain joins TRBV5-1 to TRBJ2-3, with 7 positions matching TRBD2. After removal of 5 bases from V and 4 bases from J, the junction contained 10 bases not matched to a gene. The CDR3 is made up of 15 amino acids. CDR1 SGHRS and CDR2 YFSETQ come from the germline V gene. The DNA read from the CDR3 is TGCGCCAGCAGTGAAGGTCGACTAGCAGCAGATACG. Protein: CASSEGRLAADT. The whole CDR3 protein reads CASSEGRLAADTQYF.

Comments on this clone: The sequence runs out 3 residues before the end of the CDR3; the remainder is reconstructed from the germline J gene. The chain carries TRBV6-2 or TRBV6-3 and TRBJ2-7; 7 bases are shared with TRBD1. CDR3 length: 15 amino acids. V lost 4 bases and J lost 1; bases outside the gene matches: 7. Germline V gene data show CDR1 as MNHEY and CDR2 as SVGEGT. The CDR3: CASSSGTALSYEQYF. CDR3 DNA, as far as it was read: TGTGCCAGCAGTTCTGGGACAGCCCTTTCCTACGAG.

This clone counts as medium-sized. The read terminates 3 residues ahead of where the CDR3 ends, so the germline J gene completes it. The V gene is TRBV15, the J gene TRBJ2-2; unclear D gene. Germline V gene data show CDR1 as LNHNV and CDR2 as YYDKDF (reference sequence). Deletions cut 5 bases from V and 5 bases from J, with 15 bases between. The CDR3 is 15 residues long. Here the CDR3 reads CATSPSGQETGELFF. The CDR3 DNA, read in part, is TGTGCCACCAGCCCGAGTGGGCAAGAGACCGGGGAG.

Note on this clone: The missing CDR3 end, 3 residues past where the read stops, is filled in from the germline J gene. The gene calls are TRBV30 and TRBJ2-7, with 10 bases aligning to TRBD2. Germline V CDR1 and CDR2: GTSNPN, SVGIG (reference sequence). CDR3 length: 15 residues. V shed 5 bases, J shed 5 bases, and the junction held 12 bases outside the gene matches. The part of the CDR3 DNA that was read is TGTGCCTGGTCCTCCCCACTAGCGGGATTGGACGAG. It encodes CAWSSPLAGLDE. The complete CDR3 reads CAWSSPLAGLDEQYF.

On this clone: The CDR3 end lies 3 residues beyond the end of the read and is filled in from the germline J gene. V is TRBV20-1 and J is TRBJ2-5; D is uncertain. The ends were cut back, 3 bases at V and 3 bases at J, with 11 bases in the middle. Germline values: CDR1 DFQATT, CDR2 SNEGSKA (reference sequence). CDR3 size: 13 residues. The CDR3 spells CSARQVTEETQYF. The sequenced CDR3 bases are TGCAGTGCTAGGCAGGTTACCGAAGAGACC.

Ten or more counts support this clone. The CDR3 sequence: CAWSRTGVNEQFF. Incomplete CDR3 DNA: TGTGCCTGGAGTAGGACAGGGGTGAATGAG. This chain uses TRBV30 with TRBJ2-1; 9 bases match TRBD1. The sequence runs out 3 residues before the end of the CDR3; the remainder is reconstructed from the germline J gene. The CDR3 is made up of 13 amino acids. Trimming removed 2 bases from V and 7 bases from J; junction bases left unmatched: 3. CDR1 is GTSNPN, CDR2 SVGIG, per germline (reference sequence).

Comments on this clone: Sequencing ends 3 residues short of the CDR3 end; the germline J gene provides the rest. The genes are TRBV7-9 and TRBJ1-4; 10 nucleotides agree with TRBD1. Germline trimming cut 1 base from V and 6 bases from J; bases unmatched to any gene: 2. The CDR3 is 15 residues long. Germline V lookup: CDR1 SEHNR, CDR2 FQNEAQ (reference sequence). The sequenced CDR3 bases are TGTGCCAGCAGCTTAGTGACAGGGGGCGATGAAAAA. Protein: CASSLVTGGDEK. Given in full, the CDR3 is CASSLVTGGDEKLFF.

Note on this clone: The read falls 3 residues short of the CDR3 end, and the missing part is taken from the germline J gene. J is TRBJ2-1 and V is TRBV7-3, with a weak D call TRBD1 (6 bases). CDR1 and CDR2 from the germline V gene are SGHTA and FQGTGA. V was trimmed by 2 bases and J by 2 bases, leaving 10 bases between them. This CDR3 has 15 residues. This CDR3 is CASSLVGGPYNEQFF. Partial CDR3 DNA: TGTGCCAGCAGCTTAGTAGGGGGACCCTACAATGAG.

At least ten counts were recorded for this clone. The read ends 3 residues early relative to the CDR3; the germline J gene fills the gap. The chain links TRBV18 to TRBJ2-2, with D perhaps matching TRBD1 (5 bases). Trimming removed 3 bases at V and 5 bases at J, with 10 bases between. The CDR3 totals 14 residues. The germline V gene has CDR1 KGHSH and CDR2 LQKENI. Partial CDR3 DNA: TGTGCCAGCTCACCTCCAAGGGGTACCGGGGAG. Translation gives CASSPPRGTGE. The whole CDR3 sequence is CASSPPRGTGELFF.

This clone has just a few counts. Read coverage stops 3 residues before the CDR3 terminus; the germline J gene supplies the remainder. The chain links TRBV23-1 to TRBJ1-2, with a tentative D call TRBD1 (5 bases). TRBV23-1 is designated an ORF whose function remains uncertain. V was cut by 8 bases and J by 2 bases, with 18 bases left in between. The CDR3 has 15 amino acids. The CDR3 loop reads CASGERGVLNYGYTF. The DNA read from the CDR3 is TGCGCCAGCGGGGAACGGGGGGTATTGAACTATGGC.

Comment on this clone: Read sequence stops 3 residues before the CDR3 end, and the germline J gene provides the missing end. V gene TRBV6-1 combines with J gene TRBJ2-5, with TRBD2 matching over 12 bases. The CDR3 sequence is 15 residues long. From germline, CDR1 is MNHNS and CDR2 SASEGT. Trimming removed 8 bases from V and 4 bases from J; junction bases left unmatched: 8. The CDR3 sequence: CASGGLAGNRETQYF. The sequenced CDR3 bases are TGTGCCAGCGGTGGACTAGCGGGAAACCGAGAGACC.

This clone was counted only a few times. Coverage ceases 3 residues before the CDR3 finishes, and the germline J gene fills in the end. The chain combines TRBV2 with TRBJ2-3; 12 positions agree with TRBD2. Looked up from germline, CDR1 is SNHLY and CDR2 is FYNNEI. The CDR3 has 15 residues. V trimming: 9 bases; J trimming: 3 bases; junction bases outside the gene matches: 7. The sequenced part of the CDR3 DNA is TGTGCCAGAGGTCTAGCGGGGGGGACGACAGATACG. Translation gives CARGLAGGTTDT. The complete CDR3 protein is CARGLAGGTTDTQYF.

This clone was counted a few times. Coverage ceases 3 residues before the CDR3 finishes, and the germline J gene fills in the end. This chain joins TRBV11-2 and TRBJ2-2; D remains ambiguous. Trimming stripped 0 bases from V and 8 bases from J, with 10 bases between. The CDR3 length is 14 residues. CDR1 and CDR2 (germline): SGHAT, FQNNGV. The CDR3 sequence is CASSLDGFVGELFF. The covered CDR3 bases are TGTGCCAGCAGCTTAGACGGTTTCGTGGGGGAG.

Many counts were recorded for this clone. The CDR3 is cut off 3 residues early in the read; its end comes from the germline J gene. V is TRBV6-2 or TRBV6-3 and J is TRBJ2-2; TRBD2 matches at 8 bases. Per germline, CDR1 MNHEY and CDR2 SVGEGT. V was clipped by 2 bases and J by 10 bases; unmatched bases: 3. This CDR3 spans 13 amino acids. CDR3 DNA (partial): TGTGCCAGCAGTTACCCCGGGGGGGAGGAG. This sequence encodes CASSYPGGEE. The whole CDR3 protein is CASSYPGGEELFF.

This clone was observed a handful of times. The read is 3 residues too short to cover the CDR3 end, so that end is filled in from the germline J gene. The genes are TRBV5-6 and TRBJ1-1; possible D gene TRBD1, 6 bases. V was trimmed by 3 bases and J by 5 bases, leaving 17 bases between them. The CDR3 has 15 amino acids. In germline, CDR1 is SGHDT, CDR2 YYEEEE. CDR3 DNA, as far as it was read: TGTGCCAGCAGCTCAGCTTGGGGGCGAGAGACTGAA. Translating gives CASSSAWGRETE. The CDR3 in its entirety is CASSSAWGRETEAFF.

In its sample, this clone was seen many times. CDR3 bases read: TGTGCCAGCAGCTTAGGGCTCCACACTGAA. This codes for CASSLGLHTE. Given in full, the CDR3 is CASSLGLHTEAFF. J is TRBJ1-1 and V is TRBV5-4; D unresolved. The read gets to within 3 residues of the CDR3 end, and the germline J gene fills in the rest. V was shortened by 2 bases and J by 3 bases, with 8 bases between the two germline ends. The length of the CDR3 is 13 residues. Germline V gene lookup returns CDR1 SGHNT and CDR2 YYREEE (reference sequence).

This clone was recorded a few times. The missing CDR3 end, 3 residues past where the read stops, is filled in from the germline J gene. Other DNA sequences of this sample code for an identical CDR3. The chain couples TRBV23-1 to TRBJ2-7; D tentatively fits TRBD1 or TRBD2 (7 bases each). TRBV23-1 is reported as an ORF; its role is uncertain. Trimming left V 11 bases short and J 3 bases short, with 29 bases between. CDR3 length: 17 amino acids. The CDR3 region is CAGRGRAGGRSRYEQYF. Partial CDR3 DNA: TGCGCCGGACGAGGGAGGGCAGGGGGTAGGTCACGCTACGAG.